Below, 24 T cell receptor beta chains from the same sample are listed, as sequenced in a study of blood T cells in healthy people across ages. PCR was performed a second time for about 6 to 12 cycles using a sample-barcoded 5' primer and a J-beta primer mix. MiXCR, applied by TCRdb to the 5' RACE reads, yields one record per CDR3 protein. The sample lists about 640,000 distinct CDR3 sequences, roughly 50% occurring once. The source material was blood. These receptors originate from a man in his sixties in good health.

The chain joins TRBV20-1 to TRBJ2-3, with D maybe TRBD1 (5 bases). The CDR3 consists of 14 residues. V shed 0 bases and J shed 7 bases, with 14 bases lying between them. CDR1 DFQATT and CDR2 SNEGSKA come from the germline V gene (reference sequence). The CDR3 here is CSAREYDSSNTQYF. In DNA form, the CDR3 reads TGCAGTGCTAGAGAATACGACAGCTCCAATACGCAGTATTTT.

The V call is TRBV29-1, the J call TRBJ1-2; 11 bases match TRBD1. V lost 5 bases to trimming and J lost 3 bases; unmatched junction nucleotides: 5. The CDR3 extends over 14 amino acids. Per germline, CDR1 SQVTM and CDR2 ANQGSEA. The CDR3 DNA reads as TGCAGCGTTCAGGACAGGGGGCTAGACTATGGCTACACCTTC. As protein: CSVQDRGLDYGYTF.

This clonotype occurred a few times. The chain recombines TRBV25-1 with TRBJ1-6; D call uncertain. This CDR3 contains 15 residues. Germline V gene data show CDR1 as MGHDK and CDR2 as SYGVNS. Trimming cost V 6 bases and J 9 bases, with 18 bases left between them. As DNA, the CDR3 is TGTGCCAGCAGACCTGCCAAGGGCTCGTCTTCACCCCTCCACTTT. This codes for CASRPAKGSSSPLHF.

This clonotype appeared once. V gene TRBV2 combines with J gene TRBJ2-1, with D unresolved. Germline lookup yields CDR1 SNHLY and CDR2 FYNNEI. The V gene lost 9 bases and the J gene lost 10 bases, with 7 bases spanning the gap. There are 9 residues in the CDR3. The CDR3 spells CASGREQFF. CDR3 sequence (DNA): TGTGCCAGTGGACGCGAGCAGTTCTTC.

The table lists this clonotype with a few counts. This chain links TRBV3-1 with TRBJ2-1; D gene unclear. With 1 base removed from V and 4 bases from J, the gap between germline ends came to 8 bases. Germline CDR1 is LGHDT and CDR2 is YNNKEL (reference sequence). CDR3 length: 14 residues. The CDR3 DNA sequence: TGTGCCAGCAGCCAAGTCCCTGGATACAATGAGCAGTTCTTC. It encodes CASSQVPGYNEQFF.

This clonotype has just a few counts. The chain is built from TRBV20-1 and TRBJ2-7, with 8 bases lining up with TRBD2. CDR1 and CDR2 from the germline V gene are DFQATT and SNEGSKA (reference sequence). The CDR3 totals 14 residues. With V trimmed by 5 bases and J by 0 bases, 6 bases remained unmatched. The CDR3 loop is CSAYSGVSSYEQYF. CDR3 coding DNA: TGCAGTGCTTATAGCGGGGTGAGCTCCTACGAGCAGTACTTC.

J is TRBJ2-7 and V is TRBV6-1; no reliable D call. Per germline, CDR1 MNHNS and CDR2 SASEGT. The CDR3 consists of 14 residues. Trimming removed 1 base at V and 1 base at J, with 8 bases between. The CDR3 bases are TGTGCCAGCAGTGAAGATAGCAGATCCTACGAGCAGTACTTC. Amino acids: CASSEDSRSYEQYF.

CDR3 residues: CASSPPNAYEQYF. CDR3 DNA: TGCGCCAGCAGCCCCCCCAATGCCTACGAGCAGTACTTC. The chain couples TRBV5-1 to TRBJ2-7; D remains unclear. The V gene's germline CDR1 is SGHRS and CDR2 YFSETQ. Trimming took off 4 bases at V and 2 bases at J, with 10 bases between the two ends. The CDR3 spans 13 residues.

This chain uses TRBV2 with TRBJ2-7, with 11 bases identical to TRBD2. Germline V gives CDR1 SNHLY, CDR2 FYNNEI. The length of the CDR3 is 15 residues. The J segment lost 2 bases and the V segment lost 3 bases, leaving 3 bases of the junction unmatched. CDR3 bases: TGTGCCAGCAGTGATCTAGCGGGGGGAGCCTACGAGCAGTACTTC. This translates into CASSDLAGGAYEQYF.

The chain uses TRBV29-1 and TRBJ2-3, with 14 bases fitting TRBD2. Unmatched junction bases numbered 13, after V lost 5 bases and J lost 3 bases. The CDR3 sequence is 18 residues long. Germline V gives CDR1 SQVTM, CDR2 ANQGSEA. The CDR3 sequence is CSVFPGTSGGRVTDTQYF. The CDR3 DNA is TGCAGCGTTTTTCCCGGGACTAGCGGGGGCAGGGTAACAGATACGCAGTATTTT.

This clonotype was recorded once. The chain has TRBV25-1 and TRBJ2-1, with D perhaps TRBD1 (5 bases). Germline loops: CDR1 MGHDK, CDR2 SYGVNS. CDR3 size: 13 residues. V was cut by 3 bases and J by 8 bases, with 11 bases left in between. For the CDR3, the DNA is TGTGCCAGCAGTGACTCAGGGCTAGATGAGCAGTTCTTC. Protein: CASSDSGLDEQFF.

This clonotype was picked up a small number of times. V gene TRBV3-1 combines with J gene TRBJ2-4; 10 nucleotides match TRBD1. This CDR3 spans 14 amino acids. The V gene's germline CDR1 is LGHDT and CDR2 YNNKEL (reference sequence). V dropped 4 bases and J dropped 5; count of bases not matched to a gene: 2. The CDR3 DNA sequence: TGTGCCAGCAGCCGTGGACAGGGGGAAAACATTCAGTACTTC. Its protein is CASSRGQGENIQYF. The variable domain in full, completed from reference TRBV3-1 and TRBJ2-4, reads DTAVSQTPKYLVTQMGNDKSIKCEQNLGHDTMYWYKQDSKKFLKIMFSYNNKELIINETVPNRFSPKSPDKAHLNLHINSLELGDSAVYFCASSRGQGENIQYFGAGTRLSVL.

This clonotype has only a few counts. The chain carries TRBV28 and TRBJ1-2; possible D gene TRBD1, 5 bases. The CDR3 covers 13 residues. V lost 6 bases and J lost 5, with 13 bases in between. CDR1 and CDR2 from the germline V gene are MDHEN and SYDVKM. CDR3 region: CASRGDPGYGYTF. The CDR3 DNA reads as TGTGCCAGCAGGGGGGACCCTGGGTATGGCTACACCTTC.

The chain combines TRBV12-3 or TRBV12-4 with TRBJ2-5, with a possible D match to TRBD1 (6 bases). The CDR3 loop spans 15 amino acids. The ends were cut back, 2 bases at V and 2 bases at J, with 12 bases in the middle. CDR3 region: CASSLSGAAQETQYF. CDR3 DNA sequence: TGTGCCAGCAGTTTATCAGGGGCGGCGCAAGAGACCCAGTACTTC.

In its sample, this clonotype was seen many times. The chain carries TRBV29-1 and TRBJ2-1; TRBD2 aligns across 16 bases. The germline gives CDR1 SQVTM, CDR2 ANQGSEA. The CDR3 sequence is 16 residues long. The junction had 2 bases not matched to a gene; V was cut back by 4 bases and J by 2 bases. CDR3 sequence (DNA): TGCAGCGTTGGGGGGACTAGCGGGAGGGCCTACAATGAGCAGTTCTTC. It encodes CSVGGTSGRAYNEQFF.

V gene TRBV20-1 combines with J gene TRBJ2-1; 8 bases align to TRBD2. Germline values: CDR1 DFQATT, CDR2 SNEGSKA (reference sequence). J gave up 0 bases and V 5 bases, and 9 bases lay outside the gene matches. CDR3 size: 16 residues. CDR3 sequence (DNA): TGCAGTGCTCTGGGGGTAGCGGGGCCCTCCTACAATGAGCAGTTCTTC. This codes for CSALGVAGPSYNEQFF.

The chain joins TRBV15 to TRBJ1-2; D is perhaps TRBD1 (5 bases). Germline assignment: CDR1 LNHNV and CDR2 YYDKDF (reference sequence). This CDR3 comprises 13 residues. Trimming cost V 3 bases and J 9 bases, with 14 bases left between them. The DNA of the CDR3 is TGTGCCACCAGCAGTCAGGGAGGGGCACGCTACACCTTC. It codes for CATSSQGGARYTF.

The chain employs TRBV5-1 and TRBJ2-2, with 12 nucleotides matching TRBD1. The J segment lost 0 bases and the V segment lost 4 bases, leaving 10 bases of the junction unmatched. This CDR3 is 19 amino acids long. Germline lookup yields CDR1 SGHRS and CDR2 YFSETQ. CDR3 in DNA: TGCGCCAGCAGCGGCCGGGACAGGGGGCTTTACGCGAACACCGGGGAGCTGTTTTTT. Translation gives CASSGRDRGLYANTGELFF.

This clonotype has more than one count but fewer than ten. The CDR3 sequence: CASSLASGINYGYTF. CDR3 nucleotides: TGTGCCAGCAGTTTAGCGTCAGGAATTAACTATGGCTACACCTTC. This rearrangement joins TRBV12-3 or TRBV12-4 to TRBJ1-2, with D uncertain. The CDR3 has 15 amino acids. Trimming took 0 bases from V and 1 from J, leaving 9 bases between them.

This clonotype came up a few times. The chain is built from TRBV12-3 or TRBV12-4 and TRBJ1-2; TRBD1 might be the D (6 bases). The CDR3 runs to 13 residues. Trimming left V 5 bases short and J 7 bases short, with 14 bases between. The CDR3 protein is CASSNTGKSGYTF. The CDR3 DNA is TGTGCCAGCAGTAATACAGGGAAGAGTGGCTACACCTTC.

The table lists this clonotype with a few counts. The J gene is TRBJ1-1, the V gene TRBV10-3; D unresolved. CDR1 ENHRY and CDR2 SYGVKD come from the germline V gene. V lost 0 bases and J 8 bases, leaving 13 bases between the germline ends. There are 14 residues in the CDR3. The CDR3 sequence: CAISESNWGGEAFF. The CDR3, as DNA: TGTGCCATCAGTGAGTCGAATTGGGGTGGCGAAGCTTTCTTT.

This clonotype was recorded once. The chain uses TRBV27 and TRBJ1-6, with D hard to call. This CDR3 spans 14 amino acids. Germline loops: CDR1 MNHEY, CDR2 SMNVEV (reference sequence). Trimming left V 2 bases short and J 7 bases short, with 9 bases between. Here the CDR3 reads CASSLRRTNSPLHF. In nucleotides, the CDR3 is TGTGCCAGCAGTTTACGGCGCACCAATTCACCCCTCCACTTT.

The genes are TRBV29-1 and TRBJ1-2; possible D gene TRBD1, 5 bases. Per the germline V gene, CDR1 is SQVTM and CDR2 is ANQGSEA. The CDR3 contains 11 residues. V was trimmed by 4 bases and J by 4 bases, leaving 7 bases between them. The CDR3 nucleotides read TGCAGCGTTGGGGGCCTCTATGGCTACACCTTC. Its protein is CSVGGLYGYTF.

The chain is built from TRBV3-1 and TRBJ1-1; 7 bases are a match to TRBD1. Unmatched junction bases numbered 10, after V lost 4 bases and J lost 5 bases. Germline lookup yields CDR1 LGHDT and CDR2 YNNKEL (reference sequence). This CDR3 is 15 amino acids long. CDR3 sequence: CASSRAKGAGTEAFF. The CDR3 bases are TGTGCCAGCAGCCGAGCCAAGGGGGCTGGGACTGAAGCTTTCTTT.